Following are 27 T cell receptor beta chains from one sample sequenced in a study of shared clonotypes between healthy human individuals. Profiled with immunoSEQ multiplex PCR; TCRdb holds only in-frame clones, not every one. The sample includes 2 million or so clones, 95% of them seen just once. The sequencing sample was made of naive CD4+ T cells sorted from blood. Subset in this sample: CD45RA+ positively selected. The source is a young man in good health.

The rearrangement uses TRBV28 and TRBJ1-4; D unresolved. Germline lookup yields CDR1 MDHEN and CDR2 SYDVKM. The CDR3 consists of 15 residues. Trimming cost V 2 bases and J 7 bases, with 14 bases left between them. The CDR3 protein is CASSLRTPPGEKLFF. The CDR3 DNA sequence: TGTGCCAGCAGTTTACGAACTCCTCCTGGTGAAAAACTGTTTTTT.

The CDR3 sequence is CASRMTSGTRQFF. DNA of the CDR3: TGTGCCAGCAGGATGACTAGCGGGACGAGACAGTTCTTC. The chain joins TRBV6-1 to TRBJ2-1; TRBD2 matches 11 bases. Germline trimming cut 6 bases from V and 13 bases from J; bases unmatched to any gene: 8. Germline CDR1 is MNHNS and CDR2 is SASEGT. CDR3 length: 13 residues.

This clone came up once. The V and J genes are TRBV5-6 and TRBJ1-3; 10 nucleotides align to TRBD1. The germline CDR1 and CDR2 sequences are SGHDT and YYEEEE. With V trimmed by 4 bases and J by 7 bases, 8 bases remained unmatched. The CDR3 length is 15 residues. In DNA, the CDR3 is TGTGCCAGCAGCGGGCCGGGACAGGGGTCTAACACCATATATTTT. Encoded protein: CASSGPGQGSNTIYF.

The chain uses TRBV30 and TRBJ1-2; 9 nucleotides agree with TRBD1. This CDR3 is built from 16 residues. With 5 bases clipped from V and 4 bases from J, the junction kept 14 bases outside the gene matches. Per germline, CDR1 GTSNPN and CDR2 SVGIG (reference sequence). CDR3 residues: CAWGTGQGAGGYGYTF. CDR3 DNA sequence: TGTGCCTGGGGGACGGGACAGGGTGCAGGAGGCTATGGCTACACCTTC.

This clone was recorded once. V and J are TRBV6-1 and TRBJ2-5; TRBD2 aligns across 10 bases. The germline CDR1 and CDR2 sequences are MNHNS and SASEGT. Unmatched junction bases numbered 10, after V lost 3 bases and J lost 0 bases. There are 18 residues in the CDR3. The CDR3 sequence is CASSDKGLSGGYQETQYF. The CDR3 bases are TGTGCCAGCAGTGATAAGGGGCTTAGCGGGGGGTACCAAGAGACCCAGTACTTC.

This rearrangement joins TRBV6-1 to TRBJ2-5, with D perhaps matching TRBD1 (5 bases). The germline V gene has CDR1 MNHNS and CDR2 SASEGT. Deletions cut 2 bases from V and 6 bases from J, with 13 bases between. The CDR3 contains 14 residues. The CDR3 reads CASSERQGWKTQYF. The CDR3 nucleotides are TGTGCCAGCAGTGAACGGCAGGGCTGGAAGACCCAGTACTTC.

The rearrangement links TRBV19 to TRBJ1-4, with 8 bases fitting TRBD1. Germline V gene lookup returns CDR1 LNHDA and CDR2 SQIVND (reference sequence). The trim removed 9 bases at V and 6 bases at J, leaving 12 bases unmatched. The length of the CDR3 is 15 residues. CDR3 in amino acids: CASRGPDREDEKLFF. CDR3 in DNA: TGTGCCAGCAGAGGACCGGACAGGGAGGATGAAAAACTGTTTTTT.

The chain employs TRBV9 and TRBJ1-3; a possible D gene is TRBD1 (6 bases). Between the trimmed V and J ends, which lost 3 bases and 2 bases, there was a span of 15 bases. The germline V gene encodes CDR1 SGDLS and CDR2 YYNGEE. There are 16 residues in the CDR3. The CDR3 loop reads CASSGRTAGAGNTIYF. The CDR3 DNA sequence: TGTGCCAGCAGCGGGAGGACAGCCGGAGCTGGAAACACCATATATTTT.

The CDR3 DNA follows: TGCGCCAGCAGCCAAGGGGTCCCCTACGAGCAGTACTTC. As protein: CASSQGVPYEQYF. This sequence joins TRBV4-1 and TRBJ2-7, with D unresolved. Germline lookup yields CDR1 MGHRA and CDR2 YSYEKL. The CDR3 has 13 amino acids. Trimming shortened V by 1 base and J by 2 bases, and 6 bases separated the two germline ends.

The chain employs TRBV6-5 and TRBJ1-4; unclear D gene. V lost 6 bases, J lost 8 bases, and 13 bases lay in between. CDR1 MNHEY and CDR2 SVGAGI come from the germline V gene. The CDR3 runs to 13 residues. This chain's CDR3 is CASRDSAAEKLFF. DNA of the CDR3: TGTGCCAGCAGGGATTCGGCCGCCGAAAAACTGTTTTTT.

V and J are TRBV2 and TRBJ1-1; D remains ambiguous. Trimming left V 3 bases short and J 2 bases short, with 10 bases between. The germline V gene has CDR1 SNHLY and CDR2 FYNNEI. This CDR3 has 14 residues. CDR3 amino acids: CASSDPRSNTEAFF. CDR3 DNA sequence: TGTGCCAGCAGTGACCCCCGGTCCAACACTGAAGCTTTCTTT.

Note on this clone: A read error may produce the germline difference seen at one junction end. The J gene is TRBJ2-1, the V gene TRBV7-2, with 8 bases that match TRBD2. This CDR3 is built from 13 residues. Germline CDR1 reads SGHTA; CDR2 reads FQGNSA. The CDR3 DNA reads TGTGCCAGCAGCTTAGTTGGCCAGCGGGAGAAGGTCTTC. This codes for CASSLVGQREKVF.

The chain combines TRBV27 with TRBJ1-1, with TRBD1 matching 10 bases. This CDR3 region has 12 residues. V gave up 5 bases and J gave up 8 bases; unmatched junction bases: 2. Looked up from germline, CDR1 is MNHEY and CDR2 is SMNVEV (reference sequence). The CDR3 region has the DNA TGTGCCAGCAGTCAGACAGGGGGCGAAGCTTTCTTT. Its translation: CASSQTGGEAFF.

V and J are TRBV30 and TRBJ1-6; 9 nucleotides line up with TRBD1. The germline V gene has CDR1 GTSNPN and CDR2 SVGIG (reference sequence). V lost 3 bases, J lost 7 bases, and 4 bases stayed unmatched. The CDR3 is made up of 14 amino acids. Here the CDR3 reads CAWSATGGNSPLHF. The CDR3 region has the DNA TGTGCCTGGAGCGCGACAGGGGGGAATTCACCCCTCCACTTT. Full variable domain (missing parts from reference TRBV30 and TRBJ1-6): SQTIHQWPATLVQPVGSPLSLECTVEGTSNPNLYWYRQAAGRGLQLLFYSVGIGQISSEVPQNLSASRPQDRQFILSSKKLLLSDSGFYLCAWSATGGNSPLHFGNGTRLTVT.

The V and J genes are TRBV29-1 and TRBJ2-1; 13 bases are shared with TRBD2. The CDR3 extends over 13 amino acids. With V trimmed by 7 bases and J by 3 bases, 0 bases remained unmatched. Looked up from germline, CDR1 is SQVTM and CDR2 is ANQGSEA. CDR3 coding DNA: TGCAGCGGGACTAGCGGGAGCTACAATGAGCAGTTCTTC. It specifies CSGTSGSYNEQFF.

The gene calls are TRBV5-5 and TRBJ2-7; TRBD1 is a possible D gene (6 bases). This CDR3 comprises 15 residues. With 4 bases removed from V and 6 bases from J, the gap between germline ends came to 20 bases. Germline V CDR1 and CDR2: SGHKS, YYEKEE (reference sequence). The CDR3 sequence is CASSVGQGLLAEQYF. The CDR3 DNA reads TGTGCCAGCAGCGTCGGCCAGGGGCTCTTGGCCGAGCAGTACTTC.

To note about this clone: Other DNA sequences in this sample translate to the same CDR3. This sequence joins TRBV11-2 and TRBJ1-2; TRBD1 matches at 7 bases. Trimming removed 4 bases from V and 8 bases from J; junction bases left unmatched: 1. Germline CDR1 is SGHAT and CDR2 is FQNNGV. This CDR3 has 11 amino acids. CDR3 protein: CASSSGGGYTF. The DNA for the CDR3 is TGTGCCAGCAGCTCAGGGGGAGGCTACACCTTC.

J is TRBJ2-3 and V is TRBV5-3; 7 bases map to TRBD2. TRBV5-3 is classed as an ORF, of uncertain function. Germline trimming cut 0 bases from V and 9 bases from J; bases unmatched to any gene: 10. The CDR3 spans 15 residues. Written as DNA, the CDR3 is TGTGCCAGAAGCTTGGCTCCCTTACGGGGAGGGACGCAGTATTTT. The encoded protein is CARSLAPLRGGTQYF.

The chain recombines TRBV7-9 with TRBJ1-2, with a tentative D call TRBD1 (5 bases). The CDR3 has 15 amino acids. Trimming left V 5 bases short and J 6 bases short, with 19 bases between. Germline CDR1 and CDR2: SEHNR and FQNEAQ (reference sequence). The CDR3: CASSPLNFGAHGYTF. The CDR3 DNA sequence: TGTGCCAGCAGCCCGCTCAATTTCGGGGCTCATGGCTACACCTTC.

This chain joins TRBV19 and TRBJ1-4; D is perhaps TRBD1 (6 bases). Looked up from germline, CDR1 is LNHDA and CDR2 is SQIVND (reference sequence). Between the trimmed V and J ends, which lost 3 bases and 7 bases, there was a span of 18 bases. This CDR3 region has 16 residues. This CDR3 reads CASSIGGSRGTEKLFF. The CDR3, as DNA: TGTGCCAGTAGTATCGGGGGCTCCAGGGGAACTGAAAAACTGTTTTTT.

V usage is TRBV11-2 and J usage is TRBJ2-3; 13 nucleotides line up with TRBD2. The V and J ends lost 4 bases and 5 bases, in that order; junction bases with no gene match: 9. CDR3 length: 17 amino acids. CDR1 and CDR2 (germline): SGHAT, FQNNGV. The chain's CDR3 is CASSWTSGSLSGDTQYF. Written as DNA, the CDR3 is TGTGCCAGCAGCTGGACTAGCGGGAGCCTCTCGGGAGATACGCAGTATTTT.

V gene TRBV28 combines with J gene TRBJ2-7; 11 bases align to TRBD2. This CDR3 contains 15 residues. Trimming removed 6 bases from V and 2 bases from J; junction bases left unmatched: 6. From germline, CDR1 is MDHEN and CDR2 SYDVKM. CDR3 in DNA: TGTGCCAGCAGACTTAGCGGGAGGGGGGCCTACGAGCAGTACTTC. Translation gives CASRLSGRGAYEQYF.

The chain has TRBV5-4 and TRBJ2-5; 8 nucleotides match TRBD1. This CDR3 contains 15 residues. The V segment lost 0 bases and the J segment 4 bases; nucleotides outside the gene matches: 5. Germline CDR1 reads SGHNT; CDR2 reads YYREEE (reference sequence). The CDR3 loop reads CASSLVRGRSETQYF. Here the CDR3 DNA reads TGTGCCAGCAGCTTGGTCAGGGGGCGCTCAGAGACCCAGTACTTC. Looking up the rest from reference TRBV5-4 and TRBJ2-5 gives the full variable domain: ETGVTQSPTHLIKTRGQQVTLRCSSQSGHNTVSWYQQALGQGPQFIFQYYREEENGRGNFPPRFSGLQFPNYSSELNVNALELDDSALYLCASSLVRGRSETQYFGPGTRLLVL.

The CDR3 region has the DNA TGCGCCAGCAGCCAAGAGGACAGGGATTCGGGCGAGCAGTACTTC. This encodes CASSQEDRDSGEQYF. The gene calls are TRBV4-1 and TRBJ2-7; 8 bases match TRBD1. CDR3 length: 15 residues. Germline CDR1 and CDR2: MGHRA and YSYEKL. V lost 0 bases and J lost 6; bases outside the gene matches: 7.

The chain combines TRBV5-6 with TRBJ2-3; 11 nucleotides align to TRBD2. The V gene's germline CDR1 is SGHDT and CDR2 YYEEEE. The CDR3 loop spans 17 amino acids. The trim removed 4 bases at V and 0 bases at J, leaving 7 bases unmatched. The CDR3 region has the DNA TGTGCCAGCAGCATAGGGACTAGCGGTACTAGCACAGATACGCAGTATTTT. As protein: CASSIGTSGTSTDTQYF.

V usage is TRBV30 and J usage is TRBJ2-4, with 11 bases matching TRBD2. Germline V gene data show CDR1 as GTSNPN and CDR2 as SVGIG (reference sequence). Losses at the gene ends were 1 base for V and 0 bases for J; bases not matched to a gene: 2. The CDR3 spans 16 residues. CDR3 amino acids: CAWSAGLAGAKNIQYF. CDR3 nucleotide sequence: TGTGCCTGGAGTGCCGGACTAGCGGGAGCCAAAAACATTCAGTACTTC.

CDR3 DNA sequence: TGTGCCAGCAGCGAGGGACTAGCGGGGGGACCCAAAGAGACCCAGTACTTC. This sequence encodes CASSEGLAGGPKETQYF. This rearrangement joins TRBV9 to TRBJ2-5; 15 bases fit TRBD2. Trimming removed 3 bases from V and 3 bases from J; junction bases left unmatched: 6. Germline V gene lookup returns CDR1 SGDLS and CDR2 YYNGEE. CDR3 size: 17 residues.